This T cell receptor (beta chain) was captured in a study of cytomegalovirus exposure and HLA in healthy donors. Study summary: Across 350 to 500 genotyped donors, roughly 85% landed in the Caucasian-associated ancestry cluster.

CDR3 size: 15 residues. Germline-derived CDR1 and CDR2 are SSHAT and FNYEAQ (reference sequence). Findings and limits, study-wide: Most TCR beta V segments were productive about 90% or about 30% of the time in an earlier analysis. Analysis was carried out at a later point, and it linked a missense DCLRE1C variant to TCR beta V- and J-gene trimming.

On this clone: The antigen remains unidentified. The junction departs from germline at one end; a sequencing error may be responsible.

The study ran its PCR with 60 Vbeta and 13 Jbeta primers. Clones were sequenced by immunoSEQ multiplex PCR, and TCRdb holds only the in-frame ones, with some missing. The table shows over 150,000 clones, with just under 75% occurring only once. The source is a man aged 30 to 39 in good health and CMV-seropositive. The sample taken for sequencing was PBMCs. V is TRBV7-7 and J is TRBJ2-1; 10 nucleotides match TRBD2. CDR3 sequence (DNA): TGTGCTAGCAGCTTACGGACTAGCGGATACAATGAGCAGTTCTTC. Residues: CASSLRTSGYNEQFF.